A selection of T cell receptor beta chains follows, all from one sample in a study of blood T cells in healthy people across ages. Via MiXCR, TCRdb re-called the 5' RACE reads, giving one row per CDR3 protein. The table shows about 1,500,000 distinct CDR3 sequences, with approximately 30% occurring only once. The sequenced sample was blood. These receptors all stem from a woman aged 25 to 45 in good health. The CDR3 runs from the conserved cysteine through the conserved F or W. Fields, in order: CDR3 DNA, CDR3 protein, V gene, CDR3 length, clone size, D gene, J gene. D genes are given only for firm matches. Size is omitted from some rows. Given values are once, few, many or a class for expanded clones.

CDR3nt: TGTGCCAGCAGTCTCTATCCGGGGCACACTGAAGCTTTCTTT
CDR3aa: CASSLYPGHTEAFF
v_gene: TRBV27
len: 14
abundance: .
d_gene: .
j_gene: TRBJ1-1

CDR3nt: TGTGCCAGCAGGGGCGGGACCCTAAACATTCAGTACTTC
CDR3aa: CASRGGTLNIQYF
v_gene: TRBV6-1
len: 13
abundance: few
d_gene: .
j_gene: TRBJ2-4

CDR3nt: TGCGCCAGCAGCTTGTTTAGCGCAGACACTGAAGCTTTCTTT
CDR3aa: CASSLFSADTEAFF
v_gene: TRBV5-1
len: 14
abundance: many
d_gene: .
j_gene: TRBJ1-1

CDR3nt: TGTGCCAGCAGTCCCCTCGTGGGGACAGGGGGACCCGAGGCCCAGTACTTC
CDR3aa: CASSPLVGTGGPEAQYF
v_gene: TRBV28
len: 17
abundance: .
d_gene: TRBD1
j_gene: TRBJ2-5

CDR3nt: TGCGCCAGCAGCTTGACAGGGCCCTACAATGAGCAGTTCTTC
CDR3aa: CASSLTGPYNEQFF
v_gene: TRBV5-1
len: 14
abundance: many
d_gene: .
j_gene: TRBJ2-1

CDR3nt: TGTGCCAGCAGTTTGGTGGCGGGAGGCCCCTACTTGGAGCAGTACTTC
CDR3aa: CASSLVAGGPYLEQYF
v_gene: TRBV27
len: 16
abundance: .
d_gene: TRBD2
j_gene: TRBJ2-4

CDR3nt: TGCAGTGCCACCCGGGACAGGGACCTTTACGAGCAGTACTTC
CDR3aa: CSATRDRDLYEQYF
v_gene: TRBV20-1
len: 14
abundance: many
d_gene: TRBD1
j_gene: TRBJ2-7

CDR3nt: TGCAGGGCCAAAAACATTCAGTACTTC
CDR3aa: CRAKNIQYF
v_gene: TRBV20-1
len: 9
abundance: .
d_gene: .
j_gene: TRBJ2-4

CDR3nt: TGTGCCCCCCCAAAGCGGGGGAGACGGGACGAGCAGTACTTC
CDR3aa: CAPPKRGRRDEQYF
v_gene: TRBV11-3
len: 14
abundance: .
d_gene: TRBD2
j_gene: TRBJ2-7

CDR3nt: TGTGCCAGCAGCCCTTCGGACAGCCAGAACACTGAAGCTTTCTTT
CDR3aa: CASSPSDSQNTEAFF
v_gene: TRBV7-6
len: 15
abundance: few
d_gene: .
j_gene: TRBJ1-1

CDR3nt: TGTGCCAGCAGCTCTCCCCTCCGACACAAGGTTAGGAGCTACACCTTC
CDR3aa: CASSSPLRHKVRSYTF
v_gene: TRBV28
len: 16
abundance: few
d_gene: .
j_gene: TRBJ1-2

CDR3nt: TGTGCCATCAGTGAGTACCAGTACAATGAGCAGTACTTT
CDR3aa: CAISEYQYNEQYF
v_gene: TRBV10-3
len: 13
abundance: .
d_gene: .
j_gene: TRBJ2-7

CDR3nt: TGTGCCAGCACCCTGGGACCTGAGTATGGCTACACCTTC
CDR3aa: CASTLGPEYGYTF
v_gene: TRBV27
len: 13
abundance: many
d_gene: .
j_gene: TRBJ1-2

CDR3nt: TGTGCCAGCAGTTACGGCCGACTAGCGGGGGGCACAGATACGCAGTATTTT
CDR3aa: CASSYGRLAGGTDTQYF
v_gene: TRBV6-2/TRBV6-3
len: 17
abundance: few
d_gene: TRBD2
j_gene: TRBJ2-3

CDR3nt: TGTGCCAGCAGTGCCAGGACAGGGACCTACGAGCAGTACTTC
CDR3aa: CASSARTGTYEQYF
v_gene: TRBV25-1
len: 14
abundance: many
d_gene: TRBD1
j_gene: TRBJ2-7

CDR3nt: TGCAGTGTAAGCGGAAACCCAGGGGGCTACGAGCAGTACTTC
CDR3aa: CSVSGNPGGYEQYF
v_gene: TRBV20-1
len: 14
abundance: many
d_gene: TRBD1
j_gene: TRBJ2-7

CDR3nt: TGTGCCACCAGTGATCACAGGGTTTCAGATACGCAGTATTTT
CDR3aa: CATSDHRVSDTQYF
v_gene: TRBV24-1
len: 14
abundance: .
d_gene: .
j_gene: TRBJ2-3

CDR3nt: TGTGCCAGCCCCCTAGGACGGGACGAGCAGTACTTC
CDR3aa: CASPLGRDEQYF
v_gene: TRBV18
len: 12
abundance: .
d_gene: .
j_gene: TRBJ2-7

CDR3nt: TGTGCCAGCAGCCAAGGGGGAGTCGCGGGGGGGACTGAAGCTTTCTTT
CDR3aa: CASSQGGVAGGTEAFF
v_gene: TRBV14
len: 16
abundance: few
d_gene: .
j_gene: TRBJ1-1

CDR3nt: TGCGCCAGCAGCCAAGGACTTATGAATGAAAAACTGTTTTTT
CDR3aa: CASSQGLMNEKLFF
v_gene: TRBV4-3
len: 14
abundance: .
d_gene: .
j_gene: TRBJ1-4

CDR3nt: TGTGCCAGCAGCAAAAAAGGGACAGGAAGCTCCTACGAGCAGTACTTC
CDR3aa: CASSKKGTGSSYEQYF
v_gene: TRBV5-6
len: 16
abundance: .
d_gene: TRBD1
j_gene: TRBJ2-7

CDR3nt: TGCGCCGGCAGCCCAGAGATCCGGGAGACCCAGTACTTC
CDR3aa: CAGSPEIRETQYF
v_gene: TRBV5-1
len: 13
abundance: .
d_gene: .
j_gene: TRBJ2-5

CDR3nt: TGCAGTGCTGGACACCAGAACACTGAAGCTTTCTTT
CDR3aa: CSAGHQNTEAFF
v_gene: TRBV20-1
len: 12
abundance: many
d_gene: .
j_gene: TRBJ1-1

CDR3nt: TGTGCCAGCAGGACCTCGGGGAGGCAGCCCCAGCATTTT
CDR3aa: CASRTSGRQPQHF
v_gene: TRBV6-1
len: 13
abundance: .
d_gene: .
j_gene: TRBJ1-5

CDR3nt: TGTGCCAGCCAAAGCGACAGGTCACTGGAGCCCCAGCATTTT
CDR3aa: CASQSDRSLEPQHF
v_gene: TRBV25-1
len: 14
abundance: once
d_gene: .
j_gene: TRBJ1-5

CDR3nt: TGCAGTGCTAGAGTGCCCCCCCGGGACAGGGGGCGCCTGTATAGCAATCAGCCCCAGCATTTT
CDR3aa: CSARVPPRDRGRLYSNQPQHF
v_gene: TRBV20-1
len: 21
abundance: few
d_gene: TRBD1
j_gene: TRBJ1-5

CDR3nt: TGCAGCGTTGAAGCTATATGGACAGGTCTTAAAGAGACCCAGTACTTC
CDR3aa: CSVEAIWTGLKETQYF
v_gene: TRBV29-1
len: 16
abundance: .
d_gene: TRBD1
j_gene: TRBJ2-5